This is a list of T cell receptor beta chains from one sample in a study of blood T cell repertoires in COVID-19. Measured with immunoSEQ multiplex PCR; TCRdb has only the in-frame clones, and not every one. The repertoire holds 300,000 to 350,000 clones, with almost 90% as singletons. The material sequenced was PBMCs or T cells enriched from blood (not recorded which). Every receptor here comes from a woman in her thirties who had been exposed to COVID-19. Both conserved end residues are part of each CDR3. A D gene is named only where the DNA matches it firmly. Clone size is given for some rows only: seen once, a few or many times, or a class if the clone is expanded.

d_call j_call v_call cdr3_length clone_size cdr3_nt cdr3_aa
. TRBJ2-3 TRBV2 13 . TGTGCCAGCAGCAGGGAATTACGGGATACGCAGTATTTT CASSRELRDTQYF
. TRBJ1-3 TRBV7-9 12 . TGTGCCAGCAGCCTCCGGACAGACTCCGTATATTTT CASSLRTDSVYF
. TRBJ1-1 TRBV5-1 15 . TGCGCCAGCAGCTTGGCCCGGGACTTGAACACTGAAGCTTTCTTT CASSLARDLNTEAFF
TRBD1 TRBJ2-2 TRBV24-1 15 many TGTGCCACCAGTGACGGGGACAGGGACACCGGGGAGCTGTTTTTT CATSDGDRDTGELFF
TRBD1 TRBJ1-5 TRBV19 13 . TGTGCCAGTAGTCCAGGGGGTGGGCAGCCCCAGCATTTT CASSPGGGQPQHF
TRBD2 TRBJ2-2 TRBV2 15 . TGTGCCAGCAGGCCACCGGGACTAGCGACCGGGGAGCTGTTTTTT CASRPPGLATGELFF
. TRBJ1-2 TRBV6-4 17 . TGTGCCAGCAGTGACTCGTGGGGCGGCAGGGGTAAAAATGGCTACACCTTC CASSDSWGGRGKNGYTF
. TRBJ1-6 TRBV15 15 . TGTGCCACCAGCAGAGTTGGAGGGTCCGATTCACCCCTCCACTTT CATSRVGGSDSPLHF
TRBD1 TRBJ2-4 TRBV25-1 14 . TGTGCCAGCAGTGAAACAAGGGGGCAGAACATTCAGTACTTC CASSETRGQNIQYF
. TRBJ1-5 TRBV30 14 once TGTGCCTGGAGTGTCTCGGGGGTGGGTCAGCCCCAGCATTTT CAWSVSGVGQPQHF
. TRBJ2-7 TRBV19 13 . TGTGCCAGCCGGGGTGAACACTCCTACGAGCAGTACTTC CASRGEHSYEQYF
. TRBJ2-5 TRBV7-9 15 . TGTGCCAGCAGCTGGACGAGTGGGAGGATGGAGACCCAGTACTTC CASSWTSGRMETQYF
. TRBJ1-2 TRBV14 14 . TGTGCCAGCAGCCAAGATCAGAGGAGAGGTGGCTACACCTTC CASSQDQRRGGYTF
. TRBJ2-7 TRBV29-1 14 . TGCAGCGTTGTTGAGGTTTTCCCTCCCTACGAGCAGTACTTC CSVVEVFPPYEQYF
. TRBJ1-2 TRBV19 13 once TGTGCCAGTTTGAGGGCTCCATTCTATGGCTACACCTTC CASLRAPFYGYTF
. TRBJ2-2 TRBV27 13 once TGTGCCAGCAGTTTCACCGAGGCGGGGGAGCTGTTTTTT CASSFTEAGELFF
. TRBJ1-1 TRBV28 14 . TGTGCCAGCAAATTACAGGCTATGAACACTGAAGCTTTCTTT CASKLQAMNTEAFF
TRBD2 TRBJ2-3 TRBV7-2 17 once TGTGCCAGCAGCTGGAAGATAGCGGGAGGGCACACAGATACGCAGTATTTT CASSWKIAGGHTDTQYF
TRBD2 TRBJ2-5 TRBV5-6 14 . TGTGCCAGCAGCTTGGAGCTAGCGGGAGAGACCCAGTACTTC CASSLELAGETQYF
. TRBJ2-7 TRBV28 12 once TGTGCCAGCAGTACCGGGGGTTACGAGCAGTACTTC CASSTGGYEQYF
TRBD2 TRBJ2-1 TRBV19 18 . TGTGCCAGCACCAGGGACGGCCAATTAGCGGGGTCGGACAATGAGCAGTTCTTC CASTRDGQLAGSDNEQFF
. TRBJ1-5 TRBV28 15 . TGTGCCAGCAGTTCCCAGAGGGATGTTCTCCAGCCCCAGCATTTT CASSSQRDVLQPQHF
. TRBJ1-3 TRBV29-1 14 . TGCAGCGTTGAACTTGACGGAGCTGGAAACACCATATATTTT CSVELDGAGNTIYF
TRBD2 TRBJ2-7 TRBV11-1 14 . TGTGCCAGCAGCTTCCGGGAGGCGACCTACGAGCAGTACTTC CASSFREATYEQYF
. TRBJ2-2 TRBV30 13 . TGTGCCTGGAGAGACAGAAACACCGGGGAGCTGTTTTTT CAWRDRNTGELFF
. TRBJ1-1 TRBV19 13 . TGTGCCAGTAGTGGGGGGGACACCACTGAAGCTTTCTTT CASSGGDTTEAFF
. TRBJ2-5 TRBV18 15 . TGTGCCAGCTCTTATCAGGGTAGAAACCAAGAGACCCAGTACTTC CASSYQGRNQETQYF
TRBD1 TRBJ2-2 TRBV7-9 13 . TGTGCCAGCAGACAGGGGGCAATCGGGGAGCTGTTTTTT CASRQGAIGELFF
. TRBJ2-7 TRBV7-8 16 . TGTGCCAGCAGCCCGGCCCCCCTAGTTGGATCGTCCGAGCAGTACTTC CASSPAPLVGSSEQYF
TRBD1 TRBJ2-7 TRBV7-2 15 . TGTGCCAGCAGCCCCCGGGACAGGGGGACTTGGGAGCAGTACTTC CASSPRDRGTWEQYF
TRBD1 TRBJ1-1 TRBV9 13 . TGTGCCAGCAGCGTAGGGACAGGGTCTGAAGCTTTCTTT CASSVGTGSEAFF
TRBD2 TRBJ2-1 TRBV18 14 . TGTGCCAGCTCACCGCGACTAGCGGAGAATGAGCAGTTCTTC CASSPRLAENEQFF
TRBD2 TRBJ2-2 TRBV24-1 14 . TGTGCCACCAGAGGACTAGCGGGCGGCGGGGAGCTGTTTTTT CATRGLAGGGELFF
TRBD1 TRBJ2-7 TRBV3-1/TRBV3-2 15 . TGTGCCAGCAGCGGGATCGAGACAGGGAGTTACGAGCAGTACTTC CASSGIETGSYEQYF
. TRBJ1-5 TRBV5-1 15 . TGCGCCAGCAAGGACAGACCAAATAGCAATCAGCCCCAGCATTTT CASKDRPNSNQPQHF
. TRBJ1-2 TRBV5-1 13 . TGCGCCAGCAGCTTGGACGGGGTTGGGGGCTACACCTTC CASSLDGVGGYTF
TRBD1 TRBJ1-2 TRBV19 13 once TGTGCCAGTAGCACCCGGACAGGGCAAGGCTACACCTTC CASSTRTGQGYTF
. TRBJ2-3 TRBV9 11 . TGTGCCAGCAGCACTCGTGATACGCAGTATTTT CASSTRDTQYF
TRBD1 TRBJ1-4 TRBV5-1 13 once TGCGCCAGCAGCCGCGGGACAGATGAAAAACTGTTTTTT CASSRGTDEKLFF
. TRBJ1-1 TRBV5-1 13 few TGCGCCAGCAGCTTTAGCAGCAACACTGAAGCTTTCTTT CASSFSSNTEAFF
TRBD2 TRBJ2-1 TRBV6-1 15 . TGTGCCAGCAGTGAAGGAGCGGGAGCGGATAATGAGCAGTTCTTC CASSEGAGADNEQFF
TRBD1 TRBJ1-1 TRBV7-9 13 once TGTGCCAGCAGCTTAGCGGGGGACAGAGGAGCTTTCTTT CASSLAGDRGAFF
TRBD2 TRBJ2-1 TRBV19 16 . TGTGCCAGTAGTATAGGGACTAGCAGGGCCTACAATGAGCAGTTCTTC CASSIGTSRAYNEQFF
TRBD1 TRBJ2-5 TRBV5-1 16 . TGCGCCAGCAGCCCCAGACAGGGGGCATATGGAGAGACCCAGTACTTC CASSPRQGAYGETQYF
. TRBJ1-2 TRBV19 14 . TGTGCCAGTAATCTTCTAGTTGGTCCTGGAGGCTACACCTTC CASNLLVGPGGYTF
TRBD2 TRBJ2-7 TRBV27 14 . TGTGCCAGCAGTTTGGGCGGGAGGACCTACGAGCAGTACTTC CASSLGGRTYEQYF
. TRBJ2-5 TRBV7-3 14 . TGTGCCAGCAGCTTAAATCCGCGTGTGGAGACCCAGTACTTC CASSLNPRVETQYF
TRBD1 TRBJ2-5 TRBV7-2 16 once TGTGCCAGCAACCGTGGGACAGACGTGTATCAAGAGACCCAGTACTTC CASNRGTDVYQETQYF